Following are 27 T cell receptor beta chains from one sample sequenced in a study of long-term antiretroviral therapy in people with HIV. The libraries were made with immunoSEQ v3.0 at survey level. Method: immunoSEQ multiplex PCR; TCRdb's copy keeps in-frame clones and lacks some. The sample consists of about 30,000 clones, around 90% of them appearing once. The material sequenced was unsorted PBMCs, taken 5.2 years after starting antiretroviral therapy. The receptors were sampled from a woman aged 40 to 50 with HIV.

The rearrangement joins TRBV5-4 to TRBJ2-3; 9 bases map to TRBD2. There are 15 residues in the CDR3. V lost 0 bases and J lost 6; bases outside the gene matches: 5. Germline CDR1 reads SGHNT; CDR2 reads YYREEE (reference sequence). CDR3 DNA: TGTGCCAGCAGCTTGGTAGCGGGGGCAGGGGATACGCAGTATTTT. Translation: CASSLVAGAGDTQYF.

V and J are TRBV5-8 and TRBJ2-7, with D perhaps TRBD1 (7 bases). The CDR3 covers 13 residues. Germline assignment: CDR1 SGHTS and CDR2 YDEGEE. Trimming pared 2 bases from V and 3 bases from J, leaving 9 bases between. CDR3 nucleotides: TGTGCCAGCAGCTTCCAGGGGGGCTACGAGCAGTACTTC. Translating gives CASSFQGGYEQYF.

The chain is built from TRBV4-1 and TRBJ2-7, with D perhaps matching TRBD2 (5 bases). The CDR3 has 11 residues. V was shortened by 4 bases and J by 7 bases, with 8 bases between the two germline ends. Per germline, CDR1 MGHRA and CDR2 YSYEKL. CDR3 region: CASSLSGEQYF. As DNA, the CDR3 is TGCGCCAGCAGCCTATCGGGGGAGCAGTACTTC.

J is TRBJ1-2 and V is TRBV10-3, with D perhaps matching TRBD1 (5 bases). The germline CDR1 and CDR2 sequences are ENHRY and SYGVKD. V shed 0 bases and J shed 2 bases, with 16 bases lying between them. The CDR3 extends over 17 amino acids. CDR3 region: CAISESTGGTSNYGYTF. CDR3 in DNA: TGTGCCATCAGTGAGTCGACCGGTGGGACGAGCAACTATGGCTACACCTTC.

The chain uses TRBV9 and TRBJ1-2; D possibly corresponds to TRBD1 (5 bases). V lost 2 bases and J 8 bases, leaving 13 bases between the germline ends. The germline gives CDR1 SGDLS, CDR2 YYNGEE. This CDR3 contains 13 residues. CDR3 nucleotide sequence: TGTGCCAGCAGCGTCGGGGGTCACGAAGGCTACACCTTC. Its protein is CASSVGGHEGYTF. Complete variable domain (other parts from reference TRBV9 and TRBJ1-2): DSGVTQTPKHLITATGQRVTLRCSPRSGDLSVYWYQQSLDQGLQFLIQYYNGEERAKGNILERFSAQQFPDLHSELNLSSLELGDSALYFCASSVGGHEGYTFGSGTRLTVV.

The J gene is TRBJ2-7, the V gene TRBV21-1; TRBD1 reflects the table's D call only, with no check against the DNA. TRBV21-1 corresponds to a pseudogene. The length of the CDR3 is 15 residues. CDR3 residues: CASSEATVFGYEQYF. The CDR3 coding sequence is TGTGCCAGCAGCGAAGCAACAGTCTTCGGCTATGAGCAGTACTTC.

The count of this clone is one. The chain carries TRBV7-8 and TRBJ2-1; D could derive from TRBD1 or TRBD2 (5 bases each). The CDR3 totals 16 residues. Trimming left V 5 bases short and J 0 bases short, with 14 bases between. Germline CDR1 is SGHVS and CDR2 is FQNEAQ. As DNA, the CDR3 is TGTGCCAGCAGCCCTGGGACGGCGAGCTCCTACAATGAGCAGTTCTTC. Amino acids: CASSPGTASSYNEQFF.

V usage is TRBV27 and J usage is TRBJ2-1; unclear D gene. V lost 10 bases, J lost 0 bases, and 16 bases lay in between. The germline gives CDR1 MNHEY, CDR2 SMNVEV (reference sequence). This CDR3 contains 15 residues. CDR3 coding DNA: TGTGCCACCCTTCCGAGAACCAGCTCCTACAATGAGCAGTTCTTC. It yields the protein CATLPRTSSYNEQFF.

The chain joins TRBV7-9 to TRBJ2-7; TRBD2 is a possible D gene (6 bases). The CDR3 is 15 residues long. Deletions cut 6 bases from V and 3 bases from J, with 18 bases between. Germline V gene lookup returns CDR1 SEHNR and CDR2 FQNEAQ (reference sequence). In nucleotides, the CDR3 is TGTGCCAGCAGTTCCCGGGACTCATCTCTCTACGAGCAGTACTTC. This sequence encodes CASSSRDSSLYEQYF.

In its sample, this clone was seen a few times. V usage is TRBV30 and J usage is TRBJ2-7; TRBD2 matches 10 bases. CDR1 GTSNPN and CDR2 SVGIG come from the germline V gene (reference sequence). J gave up 3 bases and V 5 bases, and 4 bases lay outside the gene matches. This CDR3 comprises 13 residues. CDR3 DNA sequence: TGTGCCTGGCAGGTAGCGGGAGGCTACGAGCAGTACTTC. This sequence encodes CAWQVAGGYEQYF. The whole variable domain, filled in from reference TRBV30 and TRBJ2-7, reads SQTIHQWPATLVQPVGSPLSLECTVEGTSNPNLYWYRQAAGRGLQLLFYSVGIGQISSEVPQNLSASRPQDRQFILSSKKLLLSDSGFYLCAWQVAGGYEQYFGPGTRLTVT.

V usage is TRBV18 and J usage is TRBJ1-6; D unresolved. Germline loops: CDR1 KGHSH, CDR2 LQKENI. The V end was cut by 3 bases, the J end by 8 bases, with 8 bases between. This CDR3 has 13 residues. The CDR3: CASSPTPDSPLHF. The CDR3 DNA reads TGTGCCAGCTCACCGACACCCGATTCACCCCTCCACTTT.

The rearrangement uses TRBV23-1 and TRBJ1-5; D is undetermined. TRBV23-1 is an ORF, and what it does is uncertain. Trimming removed 2 bases at V and 12 bases at J, with 20 bases between. The CDR3 length is 15 residues. CDR3 loop: CASSQAIAAGFSQHF. Here the CDR3 DNA reads TGCGCCAGCAGTCAAGCCATAGCTGCTGGATTCAGCCAGCATTTT.

CDR3 residues: CASSLRLAGALDTQYF. The DNA of the CDR3 is TGTGCCAGCAGCTTGAGACTAGCGGGAGCTTTAGATACGCAGTATTTT. V and J are TRBV5-6 and TRBJ2-3; 12 bases line up with TRBD2. CDR3 length: 16 amino acids. With 1 base clipped from V and 5 bases from J, the junction kept 5 bases outside the gene matches. CDR1 and CDR2 (germline): SGHDT, YYEEEE.

The J gene is TRBJ2-2, the V gene TRBV6-6, with D possibly TRBD1 on 5 matching bases. Trimming stripped 10 bases from V and 5 bases from J, with 20 bases between. Germline assignment: CDR1 MNHNY and CDR2 SVGAGI (reference sequence). The CDR3 extends over 15 amino acids. Here the CDR3 DNA reads TGTGCCAACCCTAAGCAGGGTCCCGGAACCGGGGAGCTGTTTTTT. This codes for CANPKQGPGTGELFF.

The gene calls are TRBV4-3 and TRBJ2-5, with D perhaps matching TRBD1 (6 bases). Germline values: CDR1 LGHNA, CDR2 YSLEER. CDR3 length equals 16 residues. V dropped 1 base and J dropped 2 bases, with 14 bases sitting between them. CDR3 nucleotide sequence: TGCGCCAGCAGCCAAGGAAGGGGACACCATCAAGAGACCCAGTACTTC. It specifies CASSQGRGHHQETQYF.

For the CDR3, the DNA is TGTGCCAGCAGTGACAATAGTGAGCAGTTCTTC. It codes for CASSDNSEQFF. This chain connects TRBV2 to TRBJ2-1; D unresolved. Trimming removed 3 bases at V and 9 bases at J, with 6 bases between. The CDR3 is made up of 11 amino acids. Looked up from germline, CDR1 is SNHLY and CDR2 is FYNNEI.

J is TRBJ2-6 and V is TRBV5-6; 10 bases align to TRBD1. The trim removed 2 bases at V and 1 base at J, leaving 9 bases unmatched. This CDR3 region has 19 residues. Looked up from germline, CDR1 is SGHDT and CDR2 is YYEEEE. The CDR3 reads CASSLSLDRGRSGANVLTF. The CDR3 nucleotides are TGTGCCAGCAGCTTAAGTCTGGACAGGGGGAGATCTGGGGCCAACGTCCTGACTTTC.

The chain uses TRBV14 and TRBJ2-7; 11 bases map to TRBD1. Unmatched junction bases numbered 11, after V lost 4 bases and J lost 3 bases. CDR1 SGHDN and CDR2 FVKESK come from the germline V gene. This CDR3 comprises 17 residues. DNA of the CDR3: TGTGCCAGCAGCCTCAGGACAGGGGGCAAGAAAGTCTACGAGCAGTACTTC. Translated: CASSLRTGGKKVYEQYF.

The V call is TRBV12-2, the J call TRBJ1-4; no check of the table's D call, TRBD1, against the DNA was made. TRBV12-2 constitutes a pseudogene. This CDR3 has 17 amino acids. CDR3 sequence reads: CASRLAYRGPTGEKLFF. In nucleotides, the CDR3 is TGTGCAAGTCGCTTAGCGTACAGGGGGCCGACTGGTGAAAAACTGTTTTTT.

V gene TRBV5-1 combines with J gene TRBJ2-1; no reliable D call. V lost 2 bases, J lost 10 bases, and 7 bases lay in between. The CDR3 totals 11 residues. Germline V gives CDR1 SGHRS, CDR2 YFSETQ. CDR3 coding DNA: TGCGCCAGCAGCTTTGGCTGGGAGCAGTTCTTC. It yields the protein CASSFGWEQFF.

The chain uses TRBV19 and TRBJ1-5; tentative D call: TRBD1 (6 bases). This CDR3 comprises 17 residues. Germline CDR1 is LNHDA and CDR2 is SQIVND (reference sequence). V was cut by 3 bases and J by 0 bases, with 15 bases left in between. CDR3 nucleotides: TGTGCCAGTAGTATCTCTTGGGGGCAGTATAGCAATCAGCCCCAGCATTTT. As protein: CASSISWGQYSNQPQHF.

The chain employs TRBV4-1 and TRBJ1-2, with 8 bases aligning to TRBD1. This CDR3 has 17 amino acids. V gave up 0 bases and J gave up 0 bases; unmatched junction bases: 6. The germline gives CDR1 MGHRA, CDR2 YSYEKL. This CDR3 reads CASSQDPGTGTNYGYTF. CDR3 bases: TGCGCCAGCAGCCAAGACCCTGGGACAGGAACTAACTATGGCTACACCTTC.

The chain joins TRBV4-1 to TRBJ1-2; no clear D gene. Trimming took off 0 bases at V and 4 bases at J, with 6 bases between the two ends. This CDR3 has 13 amino acids. The germline V gene has CDR1 MGHRA and CDR2 YSYEKL. The CDR3 region has the DNA TGCGCCAGCAGCCAAGACCACATCTATGGCTACACCTTC. Translated: CASSQDHIYGYTF.

In this sample, this clone turned up once. The chain carries TRBV5-1 and TRBJ2-5; D not resolved. The CDR3 runs to 13 residues. The germline V gene has CDR1 SGHRS and CDR2 YFSETQ. V was cut by 4 bases and J by 1 base, with 8 bases left in between. The CDR3: CASSVWGQETQYF. DNA for the CDR3: TGCGCCAGCAGCGTCTGGGGCCAAGAGACCCAGTACTTC.

The chain combines TRBV7-2 with TRBJ2-5; perhaps TRBD1 as D (7 bases). The V end was cut by 5 bases, the J end by 1 base, with 11 bases between. The CDR3 runs 14 residues. Germline assignment: CDR1 SGHTA and CDR2 FQGNSA. In DNA form, the CDR3 reads TGTGCCAGCAGCCGTCAGGGGGGCCAAGAGACCCAGTACTTC. Translating gives CASSRQGGQETQYF.

This chain links TRBV6-5 with TRBJ1-1; D is perhaps TRBD1 (6 bases). The ends were cut back, 7 bases at V and 6 bases at J, with 9 bases in the middle. CDR1 and CDR2 from the germline V gene are MNHEY and SVGAGI. The CDR3 covers 11 residues. CDR3 sequence (DNA): TGTGCCAGCAAGGGGGGACCTGAAGCTTTCTTT. It translates to CASKGGPEAFF.

CDR3 sequence reads: CASSNGTSGYNEQFF. For the CDR3, the DNA is TGTGCCAGCAGCAACGGGACTAGCGGTTACAATGAGCAGTTCTTC. This rearrangement joins TRBV9 to TRBJ2-1, with 11 bases lining up with TRBD2. Germline lookup yields CDR1 SGDLS and CDR2 YYNGEE. The CDR3 has 15 residues. The J segment lost 4 bases and the V segment lost 4 bases, leaving 4 bases of the junction unmatched.